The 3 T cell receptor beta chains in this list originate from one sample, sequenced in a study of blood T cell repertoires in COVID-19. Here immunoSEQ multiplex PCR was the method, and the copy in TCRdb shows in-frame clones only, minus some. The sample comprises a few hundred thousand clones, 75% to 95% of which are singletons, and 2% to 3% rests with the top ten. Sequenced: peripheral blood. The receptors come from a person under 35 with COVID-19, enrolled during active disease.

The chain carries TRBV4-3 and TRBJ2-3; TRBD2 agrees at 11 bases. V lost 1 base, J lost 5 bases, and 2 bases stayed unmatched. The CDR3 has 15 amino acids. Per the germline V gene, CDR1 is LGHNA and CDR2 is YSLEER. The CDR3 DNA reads TGCGCCAGCAGCCAAGGCACTAGCGGGAGAGATACGCAGTATTTT. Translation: CASSQGTSGRDTQYF.

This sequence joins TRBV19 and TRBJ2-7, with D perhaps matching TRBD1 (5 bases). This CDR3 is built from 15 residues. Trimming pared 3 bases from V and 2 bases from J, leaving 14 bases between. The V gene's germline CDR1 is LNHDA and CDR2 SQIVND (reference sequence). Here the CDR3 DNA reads TGTGCCAGTAGTATTATGGATAGCAGGGCCTACGAGCAGTACTTC. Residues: CASSIMDSRAYEQYF.

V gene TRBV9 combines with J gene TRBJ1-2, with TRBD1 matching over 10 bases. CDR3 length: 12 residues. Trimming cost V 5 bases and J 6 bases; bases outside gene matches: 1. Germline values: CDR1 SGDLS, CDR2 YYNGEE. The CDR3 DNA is TGTGCCAGCAGAGGGACAGGGGATGGCTACACCTTC. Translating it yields CASRGTGDGYTF.